These T cell receptor beta chains were read from a single sample in a study of vaccination effects on CD4 cells after COVID-19. Clones were read by immunoSEQ multiplex PCR, and TCRdb kept only the in-frame ones, dropping some. Found here are around 81,000 clones, around 74% of them singletons; the top ten hold approximately 1%. Their target antigens are unknown. Source: CD4+ T cells from PBMCs cultured with HCoV-OC43 spike peptides, taken after COVID-19 vaccination. Receptors originate from a human donor who received a COVID-19 vaccine. Both conserved end residues are part of each CDR3. D genes are given only for firm matches. Part of the rows lack a size; the others show once, few, many or a class for expanded clones.

TRBV7-3	TRBJ2-2	.	TRBD1	TGTGCCAGCAGCTTAACCGGGACAGGGGTGAGCGGGGAGCTGTTTTTT	CASSLTGTGVSGELFF
TRBV2	TRBJ2-5	.	TRBD2	TGTGCCAGCAGTGAGTTCGTCGGGGGGGCCGGGGAGACCCAGTACTTC	CASSEFVGGAGETQYF
TRBV29-1	TRBJ1-6	.	.	TGCAGCGTCGAACTTGGCGGGGGGGAGCTCCACTTT	CSVELGGGELHF
TRBV5-1	TRBJ1-1	.	.	TGCGCCAGCAGCTTGTCTAGGGGGAACACTGAAGCTTTCTTT	CASSLSRGNTEAFF
TRBV5-1	TRBJ2-5	.	.	TGCGCCAGCAGCTTAGACATTGGGAGAGAAGAGACCCAGTACTTC	CASSLDIGREETQYF
TRBV4-1	TRBJ1-2	once	.	TGCGCCAGCAGCCAAGTGGGGGGGCATAACTATGGCTACACCTTC	CASSQVGGHNYGYTF
TRBV12-3/TRBV12-4	TRBJ1-2	.	.	TGTGCCAGCAGTTTGGAGAGGGGCTACACCTTC	CASSLERGYTF
TRBV18	TRBJ2-2	.	.	TGTGCCAGCTCACGAGAGAACACCGGGGAGCTGTTTTTT	CASSRENTGELFF
TRBV2	TRBJ2-1	.	.	TGTGCCAGCAGTGGCGTTGGGGAGGGGGCACAGAATAGCTACAATGAGCAGTTCTTC	CASSGVGEGAQNSYNEQFF
TRBV6-5	TRBJ1-6	.	.	TGTGCCAGCAGTAGACAGGCTAGCGTCGATTCACCCCTCCACTTT	CASSRQASVDSPLHF
TRBV18	TRBJ1-1	.	TRBD1	TGTGCCAGCTCCCCCGGGACAGGGCGAACTGAAGCTTTCTTT	CASSPGTGRTEAFF
TRBV15	TRBJ2-1	.	TRBD2	TGTGCCACCAGCAGTATGGGTCCGCTAGCGGGGTTGGGTGAGCAGTTCTTC	CATSSMGPLAGLGEQFF
TRBV3-1/TRBV3-2	TRBJ1-5	.	.	TGTGCCAGCAGCCCCAATAATTATCAGCCCCAGCATTTT	CASSPNNYQPQHF
TRBV6-5	TRBJ1-2	.	TRBD1	TGTGCCAGCAGTCAGCAGGGGGGACCTTATGGCTACACCTTC	CASSQQGGPYGYTF
TRBV10-3	TRBJ1-5	.	.	TGTGCCATCAGTGAGATGGACAGCTCTAATCAGCCCCAGCATTTT	CAISEMDSSNQPQHF
TRBV5-1	TRBJ2-5	.	TRBD2	TGCGCCAGCAGCTTGGGCGGGGGGGCCACGGAGACCCAGTACTTC	CASSLGGGATETQYF
TRBV30	TRBJ1-1	.	TRBD1	TGTGCCTGGAATACGCCACGGGACAGGGACGCGAACACTGAAGCTTTCTTT	CAWNTPRDRDANTEAFF
TRBV9	TRBJ2-4	.	.	TGTGCCAGCAACCTACAGGGTCAGGAAAACATTCAGTACTTC	CASNLQGQENIQYF
TRBV2	TRBJ1-4	.	.	TGTGCCAGCAGCGGCACCGGGACTAATGAAAAACTGTTTTTT	CASSGTGTNEKLFF
TRBV25-1	TRBJ2-1	.	.	TGTGCCAGCAGTGGGAGGGATGAGCAGTTCTTC	CASSGRDEQFF
TRBV2	TRBJ1-1	.	.	TGTGCCAGCAGTGTGGGTAGGGGGGGCACTGAAGCTTTCTTT	CASSVGRGGTEAFF
TRBV5-4	TRBJ1-2	.	TRBD1	TGTGCCAGCAGGTCAGCTGGGACAGGGGGGGGCTACACCTTC	CASRSAGTGGGYTF
TRBV14	TRBJ1-2	.	.	TGTGCCAGCAGCCAAGAAACAGGCCCCTATGGCTACACCTTC	CASSQETGPYGYTF
TRBV27	TRBJ2-5	.	TRBD1	TGTGCCAGCAGTTTAAAACCCGGTTGGACAGGGGGGACCCAGTACTTC	CASSLKPGWTGGTQYF
TRBV10-3	TRBJ1-3	.	.	TGTGCCATCAGTGTGACGTTCGGAAACACCATATATTTT	CAISVTFGNTIYF
TRBV2	TRBJ1-2	few	.	TGTGCCAGCAGTGAAGGCGGGGTTCTTAACTATGGCTACACCTTC	CASSEGGVLNYGYTF
TRBV2	TRBJ1-1	.	.	TGTGCCAGCGCCCTACAGGGCTGGGGGAACACTGAAGCTTTCTTT	CASALQGWGNTEAFF
TRBV6-5	TRBJ2-5	.	TRBD2	TGTGCCAGCACAAAGTCCCGCCAGGGCGGGGGGACCCAGTACTTC	CASTKSRQGGGTQYF
TRBV6-1	TRBJ1-5	.	.	TGTGCCAGCAGTGAATTGGGGGGATCGCCCCAGCATTTT	CASSELGGSPQHF
TRBV2	TRBJ1-4	.	.	TGTGCCAGCAGTGAGGACAGCGAAAAACTGTTTTTT	CASSEDSEKLFF
TRBV27	TRBJ1-4	.	.	TGTGCCAGCAGTTCTCGCAGGCTCAGGGGTGAAAAACTGTTTTTT	CASSSRRLRGEKLFF
TRBV5-4	TRBJ1-2	.	TRBD1	TGTGCCAGCAGCTTGGCAGGGGCCGGGACAGCGTATGGCTACACCTTC	CASSLAGAGTAYGYTF
TRBV9	TRBJ1-4	once	.	TGTGCCAGCAGCGTATCAATCTCGAGTAGTGAAAAACTGTTTTTT	CASSVSISSSEKLFF
TRBV11-2	TRBJ2-2	.	.	TGTGCCAGCAGGACCACTAACGTTCGTGTCGGGGAGCTGTTTTTT	CASRTTNVRVGELFF
TRBV10-2	TRBJ1-5	.	.	TGCGCCAGCAGTGAGTCCCGGCCCCCCAATCAGCCCCAGCATTTT	CASSESRPPNQPQHF
TRBV29-1	TRBJ1-2	.	.	TGCAGCGTTGCCCAACAAGTAGCTAACTATGGCTACACCTTC	CSVAQQVANYGYTF
TRBV18	TRBJ1-4	.	.	TGTGCCAGCTCACTAGGGGGAACTAATGAAAAACTGTTTTTT	CASSLGGTNEKLFF
TRBV28	TRBJ1-1	.	TRBD1	TGTGCCACCACGGGACAGGGATGGACTGAAGCTTTCTTT	CATTGQGWTEAFF
TRBV4-2	TRBJ1-4	.	.	TGTGCCAGCAGCCAAGAGACGGAGGCAGGGGAAAAACTGTTTTTT	CASSQETEAGEKLFF